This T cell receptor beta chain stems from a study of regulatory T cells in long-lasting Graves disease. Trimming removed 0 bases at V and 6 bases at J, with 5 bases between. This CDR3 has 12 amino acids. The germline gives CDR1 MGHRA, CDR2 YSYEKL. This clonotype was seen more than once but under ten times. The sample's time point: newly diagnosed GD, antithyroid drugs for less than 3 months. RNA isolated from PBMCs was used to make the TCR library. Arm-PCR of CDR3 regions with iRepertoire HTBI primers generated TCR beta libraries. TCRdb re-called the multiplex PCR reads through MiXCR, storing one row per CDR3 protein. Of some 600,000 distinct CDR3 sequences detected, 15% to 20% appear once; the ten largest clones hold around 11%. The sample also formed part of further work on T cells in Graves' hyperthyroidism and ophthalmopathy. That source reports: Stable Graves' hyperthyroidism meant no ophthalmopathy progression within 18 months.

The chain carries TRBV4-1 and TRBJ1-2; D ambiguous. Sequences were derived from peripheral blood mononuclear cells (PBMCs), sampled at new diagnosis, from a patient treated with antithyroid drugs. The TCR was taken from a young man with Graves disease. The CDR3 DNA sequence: TGCGCCAGCAGCCAAGACTGGGATGGCTACACCTTC. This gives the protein CASSQDWDGYTF.